This TCR beta chain was documented in a study of TIL therapy for anti-PD-1-resistant metastatic lung cancer. About the study: Patients then received nivolumab; progressors got lymphodepletion, TIL and IL-2. Four tumors were EGFR-mutant and two were ALK-rearranged. Median patient age was approximately 59, ranging roughly 35-85 years.

Sample time point: pre-treatment sample, taken before nivolumab and TIL therapy. The CDR3 length is 15 residues. In germline, CDR1 is MNHNY, CDR2 SVGAGI (reference sequence). The junction had 4 bases not matched to a gene; V was cut back by 6 bases and J by 2 bases. This was the immunoSEQ v3 assay. Each library reached about 2.1 million read pairs, or roughly 5-6 million at deep level. The data were produced by immunoSEQ multiplex PCR, yet TCRdb's version contains in-frame clones alone and is incomplete. The sample has about 46,000 clones, 80% to 90% seen once. The TCR was taken from a person aged 25 to 80 with non-small cell lung cancer. The chain employs TRBV6-6 and TRBJ2-7; 13 positions agree with TRBD2. Source: blood, taken at baseline. Here the CDR3 DNA reads TGTGCCAGCAGCCGGGGACTAGCGGGGCCCTACGAGCAGTACTTC. The encoded protein is CASSRGLAGPYEQYF.